This is a list of T cell receptor beta chains from one sample in a study of T cell responses to AZD1222 COVID-19 vaccine. Assay used: immunoSEQ multiplex PCR; TCRdb lists only in-frame clones, some missing. The sample lists over 100,000 clones, 70% to 90% seen once, with roughly 8.4% in the top ten. The sequencing here drew on peripheral blood, taken on day 0 of AZD1222 vaccination. These receptors originate from an adult in good health. CDR3s include the opening cysteine and the closing phenylalanine or tryptophan. A D gene is named only where the DNA matches it firmly. The size entry is marked missing in some rows and otherwise reads once, few, many or a size class.

CDR3,DNA,J,V,D,size,length
CASTAAENEKLFF,TGTGCCAGCACGGCAGCCGAAAATGAAAAACTGTTTTTT,TRBJ1-4,TRBV2,NA,NA,13
CATSRDNSGNTIYF,TGTGCCACCAGCAGAGATAACTCTGGAAACACCATATATTTT,TRBJ1-3,TRBV15,NA,NA,14
CSVGIAASGRGDTQYF,TGCAGCGTCGGAATTGCGGCTAGCGGGAGGGGAGATACGCAGTATTTT,TRBJ2-3,TRBV29-1,TRBD2,NA,16
CASRKTGGQNTEAFF,TGTGCCAGCAGGAAAACGGGGGGACAGAACACTGAAGCTTTCTTT,TRBJ1-1,TRBV2,NA,NA,15
CATSDWASERNEQFF,TGTGCCACCAGTGATTGGGCTAGCGAGAGGAATGAGCAGTTCTTC,TRBJ2-1,TRBV24-1,NA,NA,15
CASSFFASGSDEQFF,TGTGCCAGCAGCTTTTTTGCAAGCGGGAGCGATGAGCAGTTCTTC,TRBJ2-1,TRBV7-2,TRBD2,NA,15
CASSSGGTLSSYEQYF,TGCGCCAGCAGCTCCGGCGGGACTCTGAGCTCCTACGAGCAGTACTTC,TRBJ2-7,TRBV5-1,NA,few,16
CSVNRGSGTDTQYF,TGCAGCGTTAACAGGGGGTCGGGCACAGATACGCAGTATTTT,TRBJ2-3,TRBV29-1,TRBD1,NA,14
CASGLSIRPSTDTQYF,TGTGCTAGTGGTTTGTCAATCAGGCCCAGCACAGATACGCAGTATTTT,TRBJ2-3,TRBV12-5,NA,once,16
CASSLARGLGPEAFF,TGTGCCAGCAGCTTAGCACGGGGACTTGGCCCTGAAGCTTTCTTT,TRBJ1-1,TRBV7-2,NA,NA,15
CASSINTGSSYEQYF,TGTGCCAGTAGTATAAATACAGGATCCTCCTACGAGCAGTACTTC,TRBJ2-7,TRBV19,NA,once,15
CASSPGVHRATYGYTF,TGTGCCAGCAGCCCTGGGGTGCACAGGGCTACATATGGCTACACCTTC,TRBJ1-2,TRBV11-2,NA,NA,16
CASSLGESSSYNSPLHF,TGTGCCAGCAGTTTAGGGGAGTCGAGCTCCTATAATTCACCCCTCCACTTT,TRBJ1-6,TRBV28,NA,NA,17
CATRGTLGTDTQYF,TGTGCCACCCGGGGGACCCTAGGCACAGATACGCAGTATTTT,TRBJ2-3,TRBV6-6,NA,NA,14
CASSPLVGSQPQHF,TGTGCCAGCAGTCCTCTGGTTGGGAGTCAGCCCCAGCATTTT,TRBJ1-5,TRBV27,NA,NA,14
CASSQDVLYGYTF,TGTGCCAGCAGCCAAGACGTCCTATATGGCTACACCTTC,TRBJ1-2,TRBV4-2,NA,NA,13
CATSDRTRNEQFF,TGTGCCACCAGTGATCGTACTCGGAATGAGCAGTTCTTC,TRBJ2-1,TRBV24-1,NA,NA,13
CASSQARRLKTAGSYGYTF,TGCGCCAGCAGCCAAGCTAGGAGGCTAAAAACGGCGGGCAGCTATGGCTACACCTTC,TRBJ1-2,TRBV4-1,NA,NA,19
CASSYQGVPYNEQFF,TGTGCCAGCAGTTATCAGGGAGTCCCTTACAATGAGCAGTTCTTC,TRBJ2-1,TRBV28,NA,NA,15
CASSTGTGNTEAFF,TGTGCCAGCTCCACCGGGACAGGGAACACTGAAGCTTTCTTT,TRBJ1-1,TRBV18,TRBD1,NA,14
CASSFVRRATGELFF,TGTGCCAGCAGTTTTGTCAGGCGCGCCACCGGGGAGCTGTTTTTT,TRBJ2-2,TRBV27,NA,NA,15
CATQRTGAKQETQYF,TGTGCCACACAGAGGACAGGGGCCAAACAAGAGACCCAGTACTTC,TRBJ2-5,TRBV19,TRBD1,NA,15
CSVEEHETNEKLFF,TGCAGCGTTGAAGAACACGAAACTAATGAAAAACTGTTTTTT,TRBJ1-4,TRBV29-1,NA,NA,14
CASSPAGSLRATEAFF,TGTGCCAGCTCACCGGCGGGGTCCCTACGGGCCACTGAAGCTTTCTTT,TRBJ1-1,TRBV18,NA,NA,16
CASSPYQETQYF,TGTGCCAGCAGCCCCTATCAGGAGACCCAGTACTTC,TRBJ2-5,TRBV3-1/TRBV3-2,NA,NA,12
CASRRNEKLFF,TGTGCCAGCCGTCGAAATGAAAAACTGTTTTTT,TRBJ1-4,TRBV27,NA,NA,11
CASSEVPRVDYGYTF,TGTGCCAGCAGTGAAGTTCCCAGGGTCGACTATGGCTACACCTTC,TRBJ1-2,TRBV2,NA,NA,15
CASSIHTYEQYF,TGTGCCAGTAGTATCCATACCTACGAGCAGTACTTC,TRBJ2-7,TRBV19,NA,NA,12
CASSSDGSDQPQHF,TGTGCCAGCTCATCTGACGGGTCGGATCAGCCCCAGCATTTT,TRBJ1-5,TRBV18,NA,NA,14
CASSTGTGGNQPQHF,TGTGCCAGCAGTACCGGGACAGGAGGCAATCAGCCCCAGCATTTT,TRBJ1-5,TRBV13,TRBD1,NA,15
CASIPDRNTEAFF,TGTGCCAGTATCCCGGACAGGAACACTGAAGCTTTCTTT,TRBJ1-1,TRBV19,NA,NA,13
CASSLRPGLAGEQYF,TGTGCCAGCAGCCTGAGACCGGGACTAGCGGGAGAGCAGTACTTC,TRBJ2-7,TRBV7-9,TRBD2,NA,15
CASRGGLKPYEQYF,TGTGCCAGTCGGGGAGGGCTCAAGCCCTACGAGCAGTACTTC,TRBJ2-7,TRBV28,TRBD2,NA,14
CASSPPGAVYGYTF,TGTGCCAGCTCACCGCCAGGGGCGGTCTATGGCTACACCTTC,TRBJ1-2,TRBV18,NA,NA,14
CASSMGMNTEAFF,TGTGCCAGTAGTATGGGGATGAACACTGAAGCTTTCTTT,TRBJ1-1,TRBV19,NA,NA,13
CASSLNTGELFF,TGTGCCAGCAGTCTTAACACCGGGGAGCTGTTTTTT,TRBJ2-2,TRBV27,NA,NA,12
CASRPTSGGFTDTQYF,TGTGCCAGTAGACCCACTAGCGGGGGGTTCACAGATACGCAGTATTTT,TRBJ2-3,TRBV19,TRBD2,NA,16
CASSLAGGRLARTDTQYF,TGCGCCAGCAGCTTGGCAGGGGGGAGACTAGCTCGCACAGATACGCAGTATTTT,TRBJ2-3,TRBV5-1,NA,NA,18